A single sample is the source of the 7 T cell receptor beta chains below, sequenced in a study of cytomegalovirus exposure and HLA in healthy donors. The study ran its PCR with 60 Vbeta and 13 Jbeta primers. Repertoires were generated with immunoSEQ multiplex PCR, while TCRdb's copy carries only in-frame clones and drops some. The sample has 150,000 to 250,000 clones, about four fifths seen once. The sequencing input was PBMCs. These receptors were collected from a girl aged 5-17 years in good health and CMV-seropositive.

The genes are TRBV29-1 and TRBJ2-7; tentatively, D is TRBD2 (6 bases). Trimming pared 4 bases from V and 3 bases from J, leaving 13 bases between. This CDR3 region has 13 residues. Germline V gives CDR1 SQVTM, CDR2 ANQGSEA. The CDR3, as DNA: TGCAGCGTTGTGGTCGGGGGTAGCTACGAGCAGTACTTC. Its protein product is CSVVVGGSYEQYF.

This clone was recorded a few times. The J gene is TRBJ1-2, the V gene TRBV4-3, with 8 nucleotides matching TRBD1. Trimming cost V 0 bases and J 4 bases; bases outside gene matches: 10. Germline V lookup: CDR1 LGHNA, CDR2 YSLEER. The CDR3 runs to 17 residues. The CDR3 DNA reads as TGCGCCAGCAGCCAAGAACAGGGGGTCTCGCTAATCTATGGCTACACCTTC. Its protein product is CASSQEQGVSLIYGYTF.

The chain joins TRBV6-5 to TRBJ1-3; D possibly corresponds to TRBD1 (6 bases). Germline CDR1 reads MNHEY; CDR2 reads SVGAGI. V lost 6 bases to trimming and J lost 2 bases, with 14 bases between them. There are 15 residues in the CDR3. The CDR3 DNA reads TGTGCCAGCAGAGAGCAGGGGATCGCTGGAAACACCATATATTTT. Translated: CASREQGIAGNTIYF.

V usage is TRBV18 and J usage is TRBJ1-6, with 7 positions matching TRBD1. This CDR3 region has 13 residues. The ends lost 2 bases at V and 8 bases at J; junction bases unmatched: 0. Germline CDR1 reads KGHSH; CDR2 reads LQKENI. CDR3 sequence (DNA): TGTGCCAGCTCACCAGGGACAGATTCACCCCTCCACTTT. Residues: CASSPGTDSPLHF.

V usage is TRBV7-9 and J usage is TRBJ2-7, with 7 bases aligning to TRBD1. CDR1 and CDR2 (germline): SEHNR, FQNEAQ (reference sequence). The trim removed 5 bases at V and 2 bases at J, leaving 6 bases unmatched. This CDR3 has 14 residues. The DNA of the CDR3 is TGTGCCAGCAGCCTCCGACAGGGACCCTACGAGCAGTACTTC. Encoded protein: CASSLRQGPYEQYF.

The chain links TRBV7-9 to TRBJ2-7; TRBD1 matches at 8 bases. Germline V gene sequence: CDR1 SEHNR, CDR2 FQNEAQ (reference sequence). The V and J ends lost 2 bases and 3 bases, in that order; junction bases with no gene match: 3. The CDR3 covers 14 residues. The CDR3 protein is CASSLSDRGYEQYF. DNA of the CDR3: TGTGCCAGCAGCTTAAGTGACAGGGGCTACGAGCAGTACTTC.

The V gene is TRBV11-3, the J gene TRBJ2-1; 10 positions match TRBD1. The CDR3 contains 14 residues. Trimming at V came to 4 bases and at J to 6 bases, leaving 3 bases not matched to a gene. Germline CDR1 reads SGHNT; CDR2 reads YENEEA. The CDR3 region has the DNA TGTGCCAGCAGCTCGGGACAGGGGTTCAATGAGCAGTTCTTC. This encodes CASSSGQGFNEQFF.